This T cell receptor beta chain was retrieved from a study of early T cells in non-severe SARS-CoV-2 infection. Study details: It was bulk RNA from unsorted whole blood that was sequenced, and the chains were unpaired. General study points: Matches to VDJdb favored anti-spike CD8 responses and missed private and CD4 specificities.

Of note for this clonotype: The antigen is not known.

The TCR library protocol was used to attach unique molecular identifiers. These identifiers were attached to individual cDNA molecules. TCRdb re-analysed the 5' RACE reads in MiXCR, keeping a single row per CDR3 protein. The repertoire has 35,000 to 45,000 distinct CDR3 sequences, 6% to 7% of them found once; the top ten carry less than 25%. This material consisted of whole blood, taken at baseline. This clonotype originated in an adult who was a healthcare worker with PCR-confirmed SARS-CoV-2 infection or an uninfected control (not recorded which).

The CDR3 loop reads CSARGGGPGANVLTF. The DNA for the CDR3 is TGCAGTGCTAGAGGCGGGGGACCTGGGGCCAACGTCCTGACTTTC. The chain couples TRBV20-1 to TRBJ2-6; 7 bases fit TRBD2. J lost 2 bases, V lost 1 base, and 2 bases had no gene match. This CDR3 contains 15 residues. Germline V gives CDR1 DFQATT, CDR2 SNEGSKA (reference sequence).